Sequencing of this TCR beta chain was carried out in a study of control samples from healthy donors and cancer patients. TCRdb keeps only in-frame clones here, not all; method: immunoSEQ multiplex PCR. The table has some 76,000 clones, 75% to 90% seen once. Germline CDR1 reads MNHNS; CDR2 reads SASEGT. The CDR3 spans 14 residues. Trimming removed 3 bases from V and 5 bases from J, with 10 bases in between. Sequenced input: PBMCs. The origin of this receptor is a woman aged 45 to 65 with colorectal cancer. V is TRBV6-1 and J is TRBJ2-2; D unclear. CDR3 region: CASSDFGETGELFF. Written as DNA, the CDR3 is TGTGCCAGCAGTGATTTTGGGGAAACCGGGGAGCTGTTTTTT.